The 6 T cell receptor beta chains given below trace back to one sample, sequenced in a study of cytomegalovirus exposure and HLA in healthy donors. The PCR contained 60 Vbeta and 13 Jbeta primers. Assay: immunoSEQ multiplex PCR; the TCRdb copy retains only in-frame clones and omits some. The repertoire holds about 110,000 clones, with around 82% as singletons. Specimen: PBMCs. The origin of the receptors is a man aged 45-60 years in good health and CMV-seronegative.

The chain joins TRBV11-2 to TRBJ1-2; 9 nucleotides agree with TRBD1. V gave up 6 bases and J gave up 3 bases; unmatched junction bases: 8. Germline V lookup: CDR1 SGHAT, CDR2 FQNNGV. The CDR3 spans 15 residues. The CDR3 is CASSTYRGHYYGYTF. The CDR3 DNA reads TGTGCCAGCAGTACTTACAGGGGGCACTACTATGGCTACACCTTC.

CDR3: CASSPGTSQETQYF. The CDR3 DNA follows: TGTGCCAGCTCACCAGGGACTAGCCAAGAGACCCAGTACTTC. This chain joins TRBV18 and TRBJ2-5, with 8 bases that match TRBD2. From germline, CDR1 is KGHSH and CDR2 LQKENI. The CDR3 totals 14 residues. V was clipped by 2 bases and J by 1 base; unmatched bases: 0. The variable domain in full, completed from reference TRBV18 and TRBJ2-5, reads NAGVMQNPRHLVRRRGQEARLRCSPMKGHSHVYWYRQLPEEGLKFMVYLQKENIIDESGMPKERFSAEFPKEGPSILRIQQVVRGDSAAYFCASSPGTSQETQYFGPGTRLLVL.

The V call is TRBV9, the J call TRBJ2-4, with TRBD2 as a possible D gene (7 bases). Looked up from germline, CDR1 is SGDLS and CDR2 is YYNGEE. Trimming took off 4 bases at V and 3 bases at J, with 17 bases between the two ends. This CDR3 has 16 amino acids. As DNA, the CDR3 is TGTGCCAGCAGCCCGGGAATAGGGGGGGGCAAAAACATTCAGTACTTC. Translating gives CASSPGIGGGKNIQYF.

V usage is TRBV27 and J usage is TRBJ1-1, with TRBD1 matching 8 bases. This CDR3 spans 13 amino acids. Germline V gives CDR1 MNHEY, CDR2 SMNVEV (reference sequence). Losses at the gene ends were 3 bases for V and 6 bases for J; bases not matched to a gene: 3. The CDR3 sequence is CASSFKQGAEAFF. In DNA, the CDR3 is TGTGCCAGCAGTTTCAAACAGGGGGCTGAAGCTTTCTTT.

This chain connects TRBV4-3 to TRBJ2-1; TRBD2 might be the D (7 bases). The V gene's germline CDR1 is LGHNA and CDR2 YSLEER. The CDR3 totals 15 residues. Deletions cut 3 bases from V and 4 bases from J, with 13 bases between. CDR3 protein: CASSQVGGAYNEQFF. In DNA form, the CDR3 reads TGCGCCAGCAGCCAGGTTGGGGGGGCGTACAATGAGCAGTTCTTC.

This chain uses TRBV19 with TRBJ1-1; D remains unclear. The V and J ends lost 5 bases and 3 bases respectively, with 16 bases between them. Germline-derived CDR1 and CDR2 are LNHDA and SQIVND (reference sequence). This CDR3 has 15 amino acids. The chain's CDR3 is CASSAEAGSDTEAFF. The CDR3 DNA is TGTGCCAGTAGTGCAGAGGCGGGATCGGACACTGAAGCTTTCTTT. Complete variable domain (other parts from reference TRBV19 and TRBJ1-1): DGGITQSPKYLFRKEGQNVTLSCEQNLNHDAMYWYRQDPGQGLRLIYYSQIVNDFQKGDIAEGYSVSREKKESFPLTVTSAQKNPTAFYLCASSAEAGSDTEAFFGQGTRLTVV.